The 6 T cell receptor beta chains in this list originate from one sample, sequenced in a study of shared clonotypes between healthy human individuals. The repertoire was sequenced with immunoSEQ multiplex PCR; TCRdb's copy has only in-frame clones and lacks some. The repertoire holds about 330,000 clones, around 86% seen once, with about a sixth in the top ten. The sequencing input was memory CD8+ T cells sorted from blood. As for subset: CD45RO+ cells pooled with CCR7-negative TemRA cells. These receptors were taken from a man aged 18 to 30 in good health.

V gene TRBV19 combines with J gene TRBJ1-1; the match to TRBD1 covers 7 bases. After removal of 3 bases from V and 4 bases from J, the junction contained 5 bases not matched to a gene. The CDR3 has 14 amino acids. CDR1 is LNHDA and CDR2 is SQIVND in the germline V gene (reference sequence). CDR3 sequence: CASSITGEGTEAFF. In nucleotides, the CDR3 is TGTGCCAGTAGTATCACAGGGGAAGGCACTGAAGCTTTCTTT. Filled out from reference TRBV19 and TRBJ1-1, the complete variable domain reads DGGITQSPKYLFRKEGQNVTLSCEQNLNHDAMYWYRQDPGQGLRLIYYSQIVNDFQKGDIAEGYSVSREKKESFPLTVTSAQKNPTAFYLCASSITGEGTEAFFGQGTRLTVV.

The chain carries TRBV19 and TRBJ2-7, with D possibly being TRBD1 or TRBD2 (5 bases each). V dropped 5 bases and J dropped 0 bases, with 11 bases sitting between them. Per germline, CDR1 LNHDA and CDR2 SQIVND (reference sequence). The CDR3 length is 14 residues. CDR3 DNA: TGTGCCAGTAGTTCGTGGGACGGCTCCTACGAGCAGTACTTC. Its protein product is CASSSWDGSYEQYF. Complete variable domain (other parts from reference TRBV19 and TRBJ2-7): DGGITQSPKYLFRKEGQNVTLSCEQNLNHDAMYWYRQDPGQGLRLIYYSQIVNDFQKGDIAEGYSVSREKKESFPLTVTSAQKNPTAFYLCASSSWDGSYEQYFGPGTRLTVT.

Points on this clone: An end of the junction does not agree with germline; a read error may underlie this. For the CDR3, the DNA is TGTGCCATCAGTGAACCTATAGGCGAGGACATTTTT. Translating gives CAISEPIGEDIF. This chain links TRBV10-3 with TRBJ2-3; TRBD1 might be the D (5 bases). The CDR3 covers 12 residues. Germline loops: CDR1 ENHRY, CDR2 SYGVKD.

In DNA form, the CDR3 reads TGCAGCGTTGAGGAGCTAGCGGGAACCTACGAGCAGTACTTC. This sequence encodes CSVEELAGTYEQYF. The rearrangement joins TRBV29-1 to TRBJ2-7; 9 bases are a match to TRBD2. Germline V gene data show CDR1 as SQVTM and CDR2 as ANQGSEA. CDR3 length equals 14 residues. V was clipped by 3 bases and J by 2 bases; unmatched bases: 5.

V is TRBV7-9 and J is TRBJ2-7; D gene uncertain. Trimming removed 7 bases from V and 3 bases from J, with 13 bases in between. CDR1 and CDR2 from the germline V gene are SEHNR and FQNEAQ (reference sequence). The CDR3 has 13 amino acids. The CDR3 loop reads CASTGPINYEQYF. The DNA for the CDR3 is TGTGCCAGCACCGGACCGATAAACTACGAGCAGTACTTC.

The rearrangement links TRBV28 to TRBJ2-3; the match to TRBD2 covers 9 bases. Unmatched junction bases numbered 13, after V lost 4 bases and J lost 5 bases. Germline CDR1 is MDHEN and CDR2 is SYDVKM. There are 17 residues in the CDR3. CDR3: CASSSDLPGLAQDTQYF. As DNA, the CDR3 is TGTGCCAGCAGTTCTGACCTCCCGGGACTAGCTCAAGATACGCAGTATTTT.